Following are 17 T cell receptor beta chains from one sample sequenced in a study of CD8+ T cells in alopecia areata. Sequencing used cDNA as its template, made by extracting RNA and reverse transcribing it. Sequencing was performed with immunoSEQ multiplex PCR; in TCRdb, only in-frame clones are kept and a portion is missing. The repertoire holds over 150,000 clones, with around 60% as singletons. Specified treatment: oral pan-JAK inhibitor, 5-10 mg twice daily. The source was CD4+ T cells sorted from blood, collected at week 24, from a patient treated with tofacitinib. These receptor sequences come from a human donor with alopecia areata.

The V and J genes are TRBV7-2 and TRBJ2-7; D uncertain. Germline-derived CDR1 and CDR2 are SGHTA and FQGNSA. This CDR3 has 12 amino acids. The V gene lost 4 bases and the J gene lost 4 bases, with 8 bases spanning the gap. The CDR3 region has the DNA TGTGCCAGCAGCTACCCCAGGTACGAGCAGTACTTC. Translation gives CASSYPRYEQYF.

This chain connects TRBV18 to TRBJ2-5; 7 positions match TRBD2. With 4 bases clipped from V and 1 base from J, the junction kept 6 bases outside the gene matches. Germline V gene data show CDR1 as KGHSH and CDR2 as LQKENI. CDR3 length equals 15 residues. The CDR3 bases are TGTGCCAGCTCACGATTCGCTAGCGGCCAAGAGACCCAGTACTTC. This translates into CASSRFASGQETQYF.

This chain connects TRBV19 to TRBJ1-1; D not certain. Germline assignment: CDR1 LNHDA and CDR2 SQIVND (reference sequence). This CDR3 contains 11 residues. V was clipped by 5 bases and J by 5 bases, with 6 bases between them. The CDR3 loop reads CASSRGTEAFF. For the CDR3, the DNA is TGTGCCAGTAGTCGCGGAACTGAAGCTTTCTTT.

The chain joins TRBV30 to TRBJ2-5; TRBD1 aligns across 8 bases. The CDR3 runs to 14 residues. Germline loops: CDR1 GTSNPN, CDR2 SVGIG (reference sequence). The V and J ends lost 0 bases and 4 bases, in that order; junction bases with no gene match: 4. The CDR3 DNA follows: TGTGCCTGGAGTGTACAGGGGGGCACAGAGACCCAGTACTTC. Protein product: CAWSVQGGTETQYF.

This clone was seen more than once but under ten times. V and J are TRBV29-1 and TRBJ1-1, with 8 bases that match TRBD1. Germline-derived CDR1 and CDR2 are SQVTM and ANQGSEA. Losses at the gene ends were 6 bases for V and 5 bases for J; bases not matched to a gene: 14. The CDR3 has 15 amino acids. The CDR3 region is CSVTPRDRKVTEAFF. For the CDR3, the DNA is TGCAGCGTGACCCCTCGGGACAGGAAGGTTACTGAAGCTTTCTTT.

This clone was counted a few times. The chain is built from TRBV4-1 and TRBJ1-6; 9 bases align to TRBD1. This CDR3 is 18 amino acids long. From germline, CDR1 is MGHRA and CDR2 YSYEKL. The V and J ends lost 0 bases and 10 bases, in that order; junction bases with no gene match: 13. The CDR3 bases are TGCGCCAGCAGCCAAGATCTGTCAGGGGGACAGGGAAGGTCACCCCTCCACTTT. Translated, it gives CASSQDLSGGQGRSPLHF.

The J gene is TRBJ1-5, the V gene TRBV7-2; 7 bases align to TRBD1. Germline V gives CDR1 SGHTA, CDR2 FQGNSA. V trimming: 1 base; J trimming: 3 bases; junction bases outside the gene matches: 6. CDR3 size: 16 residues. The DNA for the CDR3 is TGTGCCAGCAGCTTAGGGCAGGGGGGAGTCAATCAGCCCCAGCATTTT. This sequence encodes CASSLGQGGVNQPQHF.

The chain is built from TRBV5-4 and TRBJ1-1; D gene unclear. Germline V gene sequence: CDR1 SGHNT, CDR2 YYREEE (reference sequence). V shed 1 base and J shed 4 bases, with 8 bases lying between them. There are 13 residues in the CDR3. CDR3 in DNA: TGTGCCAGCAGCTTGCTGGGAAGCACTGAAGCTTTCTTT. Protein sequence: CASSLLGSTEAFF. The complete variable domain, with remaining parts taken from reference TRBV5-4 and TRBJ1-1, reads ETGVTQSPTHLIKTRGQQVTLRCSSQSGHNTVSWYQQALGQGPQFIFQYYREEENGRGNFPPRFSGLQFPNYSSELNVNALELDDSALYLCASSLLGSTEAFFGQGTRLTVV.

This chain connects TRBV14 to TRBJ2-7; D not resolved. The ends were cut back, 1 base at V and 6 bases at J, with 13 bases in the middle. The germline V gene has CDR1 SGHDN and CDR2 FVKESK. This CDR3 region has 14 residues. The CDR3 is CASSQARGVGEQYF. The CDR3 region has the DNA TGTGCCAGCAGCCAAGCAAGAGGAGTGGGCGAGCAGTACTTC.

This chain joins TRBV14 and TRBJ1-6, with 9 positions matching TRBD1. The V segment lost 5 bases and the J segment 6 bases; nucleotides outside the gene matches: 8. Looked up from germline, CDR1 is SGHDN and CDR2 is FVKESK. The length of the CDR3 is 16 residues. This CDR3 reads CASSSDRGRSNSPLHF. CDR3 DNA sequence: TGTGCCAGCAGCTCAGACAGGGGGAGGTCTAATTCACCCCTCCACTTT.

The chain uses TRBV20-1 and TRBJ2-5; D gene uncertain. V dropped 6 bases and J dropped 0 bases, with 5 bases sitting between them. The germline gives CDR1 DFQATT, CDR2 SNEGSKA (reference sequence). There are 11 residues in the CDR3. The CDR3 coding sequence is TGCAGTGCCTTCGACCAAGAGACCCAGTACTTC. Translated, it gives CSAFDQETQYF.

This clone has ten or more counts. The chain carries TRBV29-1 and TRBJ2-2, with a weak D call TRBD1 (6 bases). V was clipped by 6 bases and J by 6 bases, with 17 bases between them. This CDR3 contains 14 residues. From germline, CDR1 is SQVTM and CDR2 ANQGSEA. The CDR3 sequence: CSVSTRQEAGELFF. CDR3 bases: TGCAGCGTAAGCACCCGACAGGAGGCCGGGGAGCTGTTTTTT.

This chain links TRBV7-3 with TRBJ1-6, with a possible D match to TRBD1 (6 bases). The V gene's germline CDR1 is SGHTA and CDR2 FQGTGA. CDR3 size: 13 residues. V lost 5 bases to trimming and J lost 7 bases, with 9 bases between them. This CDR3 is CASSPTGNSPLHF. DNA for the CDR3: TGTGCCAGCAGCCCCACAGGGAATTCACCCCTCCACTTT.

The chain carries TRBV11-2 and TRBJ1-1, with unresolved D. The germline V and J ends were trimmed by 4 bases and 5 bases, with 11 bases remaining between them. The CDR3 has 13 residues. Germline V CDR1 and CDR2: SGHAT, FQNNGV. In DNA form, the CDR3 reads TGTGCCAGCAGCTCACGGGCGGGGACTGAAGCTTTCTTT. Amino acid sequence: CASSSRAGTEAFF.

This clone was found a few times. The gene calls are TRBV29-1 and TRBJ1-2; 7 nucleotides match TRBD1. Germline trimming cut 6 bases from V and 8 bases from J; bases unmatched to any gene: 12. Looked up from germline, CDR1 is SQVTM and CDR2 is ANQGSEA. This CDR3 is built from 13 residues. The CDR3 sequence is CSVRGQDAWGYTF. The CDR3 nucleotides are TGCAGCGTCCGAGGACAGGATGCGTGGGGCTACACCTTC. The full variable domain, completed using reference TRBV29-1 and TRBJ1-2, is SAVISQKPSRDICQRGTSLTIQCQVDSQVTMMFWYRQQPGQSLTLIATANQGSEATYESGFVIDKFPISRPNLTFSTLTVSNMSPEDSSIYLCSVRGQDAWGYTFGSGTRLTVV.

This chain uses TRBV4-1 with TRBJ2-5, with TRBD2 matching 7 bases. With V trimmed by 3 bases and J by 5 bases, 9 bases remained unmatched. Germline lookup yields CDR1 MGHRA and CDR2 YSYEKL. The CDR3 consists of 15 residues. CDR3: CASSHPGAGRETQYF. In DNA form, the CDR3 reads TGCGCCAGCAGCCATCCGGGCGCCGGGAGGGAGACCCAGTACTTC.

V is TRBV30 and J is TRBJ1-5, with 8 bases matching TRBD1. With 3 bases clipped from V and 6 bases from J, the junction kept 4 bases outside the gene matches. Germline V CDR1 and CDR2: GTSNPN, SVGIG (reference sequence). The CDR3 has 13 amino acids. The CDR3 bases are TGTGCCTGGAGCGACAGGGGCCGTCAGCCCCAGCATTTT. This sequence encodes CAWSDRGRQPQHF. The full variable domain, completed using reference TRBV30 and TRBJ1-5, is SQTIHQWPATLVQPVGSPLSLECTVEGTSNPNLYWYRQAAGRGLQLLFYSVGIGQISSEVPQNLSASRPQDRQFILSSKKLLLSDSGFYLCAWSDRGRQPQHFGDGTRLSIL.